This TCR beta chain was sequenced in a study of blood T cell repertoires in COVID-19. Study-level background: The samples span acute and convalescent COVID-19 from the United States, Italy and Spain. The analysed material was cDNA or gDNA that came from T cells, B-cell-depleted T cells, or PBMCs.

CDR3 length equals 14 residues. J gave up 2 bases and V 5 bases, and 3 bases lay outside the gene matches. CDR1 LNHNV and CDR2 YYDKDF come from the germline V gene (reference sequence). This clone was seen more than once but under ten times. In the original processing: Reference gene primers were amplified, and this amplification served to estimate nucleated cell counts. TCRdb keeps only in-frame clones here, not all; method: immunoSEQ multiplex PCR. V and J calls and clone size are those listed in that table; D and trimming were worked out from the DNA. The sample records about 97,000 clones, approximately 80% being singletons.

The origin of this receptor is a human donor in a cohort sampled during active COVID-19. Sample: peripheral blood. This chain links TRBV15 with TRBJ1-2, with TRBD1 matching over 9 bases. In DNA form, the CDR3 reads TGTGCCACCAGCCTGGGGACAGGGAACTATGGCTACACCTTC. Amino acid sequence: CATSLGTGNYGYTF.